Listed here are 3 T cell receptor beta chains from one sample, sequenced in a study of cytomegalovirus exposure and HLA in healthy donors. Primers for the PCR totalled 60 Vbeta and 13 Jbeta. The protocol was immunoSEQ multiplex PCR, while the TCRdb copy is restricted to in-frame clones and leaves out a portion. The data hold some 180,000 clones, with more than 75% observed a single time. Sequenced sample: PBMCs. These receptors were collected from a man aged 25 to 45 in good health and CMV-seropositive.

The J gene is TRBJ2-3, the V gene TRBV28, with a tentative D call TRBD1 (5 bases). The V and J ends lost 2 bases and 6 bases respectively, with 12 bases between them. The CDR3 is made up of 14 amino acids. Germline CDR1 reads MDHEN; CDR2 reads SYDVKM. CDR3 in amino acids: CASSLAPPGDTQYF. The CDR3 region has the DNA TGTGCCAGCAGTTTAGCCCCCCCAGGGGATACGCAGTATTTT.

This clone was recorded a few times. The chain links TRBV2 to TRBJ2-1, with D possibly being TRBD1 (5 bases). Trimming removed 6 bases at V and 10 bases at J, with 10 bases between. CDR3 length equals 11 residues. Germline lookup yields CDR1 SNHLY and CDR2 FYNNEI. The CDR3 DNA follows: TGTGCCAGCAGCTATGACAGCGAGCAGTTCTTC. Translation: CASSYDSEQFF.

The CDR3 reads CASSLQLATNEKLFF. The CDR3 DNA reads as TGCGCCAGCAGCTTACAGCTGGCAACTAATGAAAAACTGTTTTTT. The chain recombines TRBV5-1 with TRBJ1-4; D unresolved. V was pared by 2 bases and J by 0 bases, with 8 bases between. Looked up from germline, CDR1 is SGHRS and CDR2 is YFSETQ. The CDR3 contains 15 residues.